The 29 T cell receptor beta chains below all came from one sample that was sequenced in a study of radiotherapy plus CTLA-4 blockade in lung cancer. TCRdb keeps only in-frame clones here, not all; method: immunoSEQ multiplex PCR. There are tens of thousands of clones in the sample; about four fifths occur only once, and roughly 15% lies in the top ten. The specimen was peripheral blood, collected from a patient treated with radiotherapy plus ipilimumab. The receptors here all came from a human donor with non-small cell lung cancer that progressed on radiotherapy plus ipilimumab.

The J gene is TRBJ1-4, the V gene TRBV19; 11 bases match TRBD1. The CDR3 extends over 18 amino acids. The germline V gene has CDR1 LNHDA and CDR2 SQIVND (reference sequence). V was pared by 7 bases and J by 3 bases, with 13 bases of the junction left unmatched. As DNA, the CDR3 is TGTGCCAGTACCCGCCTTCCGGGACAGGGGGGACCTAATGAAAAACTGTTTTTT. This codes for CASTRLPGQGGPNEKLFF.

The chain has TRBV18 and TRBJ2-4; no definite D call. Germline V gene lookup returns CDR1 KGHSH and CDR2 LQKENI. This CDR3 region has 12 residues. Trimming shortened V by 1 base and J by 8 bases, and 6 bases separated the two germline ends. DNA for the CDR3: TGTGCCAGCTCACCACATAGGGACATTCAGTACTTC. The encoded protein is CASSPHRDIQYF.

This clone showed up just once. This rearrangement joins TRBV9 to TRBJ1-1; 9 nucleotides line up with TRBD1. The CDR3 spans 15 residues. Germline V lookup: CDR1 SGDLS, CDR2 YYNGEE. The V and J ends lost 1 base and 5 bases, in that order; junction bases with no gene match: 6. CDR3 sequence (DNA): TGTGCCAGCAGCGTACTCACAGGGGGCGGAACTGAAGCTTTCTTT. It is translated as CASSVLTGGGTEAFF.

The V call is TRBV6-5, the J call TRBJ2-7, with 8 positions matching TRBD2. With V trimmed by 0 bases and J by 0 bases, 4 bases remained unmatched. Germline V CDR1 and CDR2: MNHEY, SVGAGI. The CDR3 runs to 16 residues. The CDR3 region is CASSYSGGRSSYEQYF. In DNA form, the CDR3 reads TGTGCCAGCAGTTACTCGGGCGGGAGGAGCTCCTACGAGCAGTACTTC.

This chain links TRBV19 with TRBJ1-3, with D perhaps matching TRBD1 (5 bases). The CDR3 extends over 13 amino acids. Trimming took off 9 bases at V and 4 bases at J, with 13 bases between the two ends. Germline V lookup: CDR1 LNHDA, CDR2 SQIVND (reference sequence). CDR3 sequence (DNA): TGTGCCAGCAGACGGGGCAGCGGAAACACCATATATTTT. It encodes CASRRGSGNTIYF.

The chain joins TRBV30 to TRBJ2-7, with no clear D. The V gene lost 0 bases and the J gene lost 7 bases, with 10 bases spanning the gap. The CDR3 is made up of 12 amino acids. Per the germline V gene, CDR1 is GTSNPN and CDR2 is SVGIG (reference sequence). Here the CDR3 reads CAWSVNLGEQYF. CDR3 nucleotides: TGTGCCTGGAGTGTAAACCTGGGGGAGCAGTACTTC.

CDR3 DNA sequence: TGTGCCAGCAGTTTTGGTGATTTGGGCGAGACCCAGTACTTC. Translating gives CASSFGDLGETQYF. J is TRBJ2-5 and V is TRBV6-6; no clear D. The germline gives CDR1 MNHNY, CDR2 SVGAGI (reference sequence). V lost 4 bases to trimming and J lost 5 bases, with 14 bases between them. This CDR3 is 14 amino acids long.

The chain links TRBV5-1 to TRBJ1-4, with 8 bases identical to TRBD1. The CDR3 runs to 16 residues. V shed 4 bases and J 4 bases; nucleotides not matched to a gene: 9. Looked up from germline, CDR1 is SGHRS and CDR2 is YFSETQ. Written as DNA, the CDR3 is TGCGCCAGCAGCCAAAAGCTACAGGGGGATAATGAAAAACTGTTTTTT. Amino acids: CASSQKLQGDNEKLFF.

This chain joins TRBV5-6 and TRBJ1-2, with D maybe TRBD1 (5 bases). CDR3 length equals 15 residues. The V end was cut by 0 bases, the J end by 4 bases, with 13 bases between. CDR1 and CDR2 (germline): SGHDT, YYEEEE. In nucleotides, the CDR3 is TGTGCCAGCAGCTTGGAGGCAGCAAGGGGCTATGGCTACACCTTC. Its protein is CASSLEAARGYGYTF.

CDR3 sequence: CASSPRQGQNTEAFF. The CDR3 DNA follows: TGTGCCAGCAGCCCACGACAGGGACAGAACACTGAAGCTTTCTTT. The chain links TRBV7-9 to TRBJ1-1; 7 nucleotides line up with TRBD1. V trimming: 5 bases; J trimming: 1 base; junction bases outside the gene matches: 7. The germline gives CDR1 SEHNR, CDR2 FQNEAQ (reference sequence). This CDR3 is 15 amino acids long.

The rearrangement uses TRBV5-3 and TRBJ1-4, with D possibly TRBD1 on 6 matching bases. Being an ORF, TRBV5-3 has a function that is uncertain. Trimming removed 5 bases from V and 7 bases from J, with 30 bases in between. The CDR3 is 19 amino acids. The CDR3, as DNA: TGTGCCAGAAGACTCTTAGATCGGACTGAAGGGGGTCTAATTGAAAAACTGTTTTTT. This gives the protein CARRLLDRTEGGLIEKLFF.

The J gene is TRBJ2-7, the V gene TRBV5-5, with 9 bases lining up with TRBD2. The CDR3 totals 15 residues. J gave up 2 bases and V 2 bases, and 5 bases lay outside the gene matches. Germline V gene sequence: CDR1 SGHKS, CDR2 YYEKEE (reference sequence). Here the CDR3 DNA reads TGTGCCAGCAGCTTACTAGCGGGTACCCCCTACGAGCAGTACTTC. Translating gives CASSLLAGTPYEQYF.

The chain links TRBV5-5 to TRBJ2-7; 7 bases fit TRBD1. Germline V gives CDR1 SGHKS, CDR2 YYEKEE (reference sequence). J gave up 3 bases and V 2 bases, and 8 bases lay outside the gene matches. The CDR3 is made up of 15 amino acids. CDR3 in amino acids: CASSLKQGPDYEQYF. The CDR3 bases are TGTGCCAGCAGCTTAAAACAGGGGCCGGACTACGAGCAGTACTTC.

V is TRBV19 and J is TRBJ1-1; D ambiguous. Trimming removed 3 bases at V and 1 base at J, with 9 bases between. CDR1 and CDR2 from the germline V gene are LNHDA and SQIVND (reference sequence). CDR3 size: 14 residues. The CDR3 protein is CASSIQVENTEAFF. The CDR3 DNA reads as TGTGCCAGTAGTATCCAGGTGGAGAACACTGAAGCTTTCTTT. The full variable domain, rest sourced from reference TRBV19 and TRBJ1-1, is DGGITQSPKYLFRKEGQNVTLSCEQNLNHDAMYWYRQDPGQGLRLIYYSQIVNDFQKGDIAEGYSVSREKKESFPLTVTSAQKNPTAFYLCASSIQVENTEAFFGQGTRLTVV.

The chain employs TRBV6-5 and TRBJ1-6, with D unclear. V lost 7 bases and J 7 bases, leaving 14 bases between the germline ends. Germline CDR1 MNHEY, CDR2 SVGAGI. The CDR3 spans 14 residues. This CDR3 is CASTYDQRNSPLHF. CDR3 DNA sequence: TGTGCCAGCACCTACGATCAGCGAAATTCACCCCTCCACTTT.

The rearrangement joins TRBV7-2 to TRBJ2-5; 10 bases agree with TRBD2. After removal of 5 bases from V and 5 bases from J, the junction contained 5 bases not matched to a gene. Germline-derived CDR1 and CDR2 are SGHTA and FQGNSA. The CDR3 extends over 14 amino acids. CDR3 bases: TGTGCCAGCAGCAGCGGGGGGGCCCGTGAGACCCAGTACTTC. Translating gives CASSSGGARETQYF.

This chain's CDR3 is CASSMPPDRIAKNIQYF. The CDR3, as DNA: TGTGCCAGTAGTATGCCCCCGGACAGGATAGCCAAAAACATTCAGTACTTC. This sequence joins TRBV19 and TRBJ2-4, with TRBD1 matching 7 bases. After removal of 3 bases from V and 0 bases from J, the junction contained 8 bases not matched to a gene. Germline V lookup: CDR1 LNHDA, CDR2 SQIVND (reference sequence). This CDR3 is 17 amino acids long.

The chain has TRBV5-1 and TRBJ2-1; TRBD1 agrees at 9 bases. Germline CDR1 and CDR2: SGHRS and YFSETQ. CDR3 length equals 14 residues. After removal of 4 bases from V and 8 bases from J, the junction contained 7 bases not matched to a gene. The CDR3 coding sequence is TGCGCCAGCAGCATGACAGGGGGATGGTATGAGCAGTTCTTC. Encoded protein: CASSMTGGWYEQFF.

This chain connects TRBV5-1 to TRBJ2-3, with 7 bases that match TRBD2. This CDR3 has 15 amino acids. CDR1 is SGHRS and CDR2 is YFSETQ in the germline V gene. Trimming removed 5 bases from V and 0 bases from J; junction bases left unmatched: 6. CDR3 sequence: CASRLSGASTDTQYF. CDR3 DNA: TGCGCCAGCAGACTAAGCGGGGCTAGCACAGATACGCAGTATTTT.

This chain uses TRBV6-1 with TRBJ1-2; TRBD1 aligns across 9 bases. The CDR3 covers 15 residues. V was pared by 2 bases and J by 6 bases, with 7 bases of the junction left unmatched. Per germline, CDR1 MNHNS and CDR2 SASEGT. The CDR3 is CASSEPTGGMNGYTF. Here the CDR3 DNA reads TGTGCCAGCAGTGAACCGACAGGGGGGATGAATGGCTACACCTTC.

CDR3 loop: CASSFQGLETQYF. As DNA, the CDR3 is TGTGCCAGCAGCTTTCAGGGGTTGGAGACCCAGTACTTC. This chain uses TRBV11-1 with TRBJ2-5; D is perhaps TRBD1 (6 bases). In germline, CDR1 is SGHAT, CDR2 FQDESV (reference sequence). The CDR3 has 13 amino acids. Trimming shortened V by 3 bases and J by 5 bases, and 10 bases separated the two germline ends.

This rearrangement joins TRBV29-1 to TRBJ2-7; TRBD2 matches 9 bases. Germline V gene sequence: CDR1 SQVTM, CDR2 ANQGSEA. The junction had 15 bases not matched to a gene; V was cut back by 2 bases and J by 4 bases. CDR3 length equals 17 residues. CDR3 sequence reads: CSVELRAGGANGYEQYF. CDR3 in DNA: TGCAGCGTTGAACTTCGTGCGGGGGGGGCAAATGGATACGAGCAGTACTTC.

This sequence joins TRBV6-6 and TRBJ2-5; 7 bases are shared with TRBD1. The CDR3 extends over 14 amino acids. Trimming removed 7 bases from V and 0 bases from J; junction bases left unmatched: 5. Germline loops: CDR1 MNHNY, CDR2 SVGAGI (reference sequence). CDR3 DNA sequence: TGTGCCAGCAATAAACAGGGGTACCAAGAGACCCAGTACTTC. Protein sequence: CASNKQGYQETQYF.

V and J are TRBV6-5 and TRBJ2-3; 9 bases line up with TRBD2. CDR1 is MNHEY, CDR2 SVGAGI, per germline. V trimming: 2 bases; J trimming: 1 base; junction bases outside the gene matches: 1. This CDR3 has 15 amino acids. CDR3 bases: TGTGCCAGCAGTTACCGCGGGGGGGGCACAGATACGCAGTATTTT. Encoded protein: CASSYRGGGTDTQYF.

The chain recombines TRBV9 with TRBJ2-7, with TRBD1 matching 11 bases. The trim removed 3 bases at V and 1 base at J, leaving 3 bases unmatched. The germline gives CDR1 SGDLS, CDR2 YYNGEE. The CDR3 is 15 residues long. The CDR3 DNA reads TGTGCCAGCAGCGCCGGGACAGGGGGTTCCTACGAGCAGTACTTC. Translated, it gives CASSAGTGGSYEQYF. Together with reference TRBV9 and TRBJ2-7, the CDR3 gives the full variable domain: DSGVTQTPKHLITATGQRVTLRCSPRSGDLSVYWYQQSLDQGLQFLIQYYNGEERAKGNILERFSAQQFPDLHSELNLSSLELGDSALYFCASSAGTGGSYEQYFGPGTRLTVT.

V gene TRBV15 combines with J gene TRBJ1-5, with no clear D. Germline-derived CDR1 and CDR2 are LNHNV and YYDKDF (reference sequence). The CDR3 covers 12 residues. V was clipped by 2 bases and J by 6 bases, with 5 bases between them. The CDR3 loop reads CATSRRGQPQHF. DNA of the CDR3: TGTGCCACCAGCAGACGAGGTCAGCCCCAGCATTTT. Full variable domain (rest looked up from reference TRBV15 and TRBJ1-5): DAMVIQNPRYQVTQFGKPVTLSCSQTLNHNVMYWYQQKSSQAPKLLFHYYDKDFNNEADTPDNFQSRRPNTSFCFLDIRSPGLGDTAMYLCATSRRGQPQHFGDGTRLSIL.

This chain connects TRBV15 to TRBJ1-3; 8 nucleotides line up with TRBD1. Trimming at V came to 5 bases and at J to 3 bases, leaving 9 bases not matched to a gene. The CDR3 runs to 16 residues. Germline V CDR1 and CDR2: LNHNV, YYDKDF (reference sequence). This CDR3 is CATSRPTDRGGNTIYF. CDR3 sequence (DNA): TGTGCCACCAGCCGACCCACAGACAGGGGTGGAAACACCATATATTTT.

The chain links TRBV13 to TRBJ2-7; a weak D match, TRBD1 (6 bases). This CDR3 region has 15 residues. Germline V gene data show CDR1 as PRHDT and CDR2 as FYEKMQ (reference sequence). The V end was cut by 5 bases, the J end by 2 bases, with 16 bases between. CDR3 nucleotide sequence: TGTGCCAGCAGCCTAAGACAGGCTGGGACCTACGAGCAGTACTTC. It specifies CASSLRQAGTYEQYF.

This clone has more than one count but fewer than ten. V usage is TRBV5-4 and J usage is TRBJ2-5; TRBD1 is a possible D gene (5 bases). Per germline, CDR1 SGHNT and CDR2 YYREEE (reference sequence). V shed 3 bases and J shed 3 bases, with 15 bases lying between them. The CDR3 length is 15 residues. CDR3 nucleotide sequence: TGTGCCAGCAGCTCGGTAAGGGGTATGGAAGAGACCCAGTACTTC. Translation: CASSSVRGMEETQYF.